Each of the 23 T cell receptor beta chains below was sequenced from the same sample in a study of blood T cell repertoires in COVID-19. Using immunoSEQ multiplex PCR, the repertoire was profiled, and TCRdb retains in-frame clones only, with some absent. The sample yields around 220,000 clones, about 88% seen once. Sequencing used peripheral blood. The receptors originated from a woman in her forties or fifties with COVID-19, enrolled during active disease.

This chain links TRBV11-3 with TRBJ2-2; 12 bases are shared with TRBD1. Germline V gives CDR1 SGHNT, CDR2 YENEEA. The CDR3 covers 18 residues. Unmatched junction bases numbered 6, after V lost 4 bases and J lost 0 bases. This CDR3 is CASSSGTGGKANTGELFF. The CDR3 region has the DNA TGTGCCAGCAGCTCCGGGACAGGGGGCAAGGCGAACACCGGGGAGCTGTTTTTT.

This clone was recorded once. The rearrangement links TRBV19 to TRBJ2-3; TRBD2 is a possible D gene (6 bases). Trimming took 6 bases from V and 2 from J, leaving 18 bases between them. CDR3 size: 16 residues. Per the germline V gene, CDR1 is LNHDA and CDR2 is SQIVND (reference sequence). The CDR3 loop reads CASSLRESKLTDTQYF. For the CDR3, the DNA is TGTGCCAGTAGCCTCCGGGAGTCAAAACTCACAGATACGCAGTATTTT.

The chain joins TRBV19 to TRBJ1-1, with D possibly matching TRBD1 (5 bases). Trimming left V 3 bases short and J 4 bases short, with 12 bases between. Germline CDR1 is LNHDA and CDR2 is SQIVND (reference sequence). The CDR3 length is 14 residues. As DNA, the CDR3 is TGTGCCAGTAGTATTAAAAGGACAACCACTGAAGCTTTCTTT. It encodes CASSIKRTTTEAFF.

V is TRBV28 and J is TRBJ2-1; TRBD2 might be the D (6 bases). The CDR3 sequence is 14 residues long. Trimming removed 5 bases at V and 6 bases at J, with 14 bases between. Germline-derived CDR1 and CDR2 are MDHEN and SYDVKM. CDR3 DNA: TGTGCCAGCAGTGCCCCGGGACTCCTCAATGAGCAGTTCTTC. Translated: CASSAPGLLNEQFF. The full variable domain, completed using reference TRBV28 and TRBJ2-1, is DVKVTQSSRYLVKRTGEKVFLECVQDMDHENMFWYRQDPGLGLRLIYFSYDVKMKEKGDIPEGYSVSREKKERFSLILESASTNQTSMYLCASSAPGLLNEQFFGPGTRLTVL.

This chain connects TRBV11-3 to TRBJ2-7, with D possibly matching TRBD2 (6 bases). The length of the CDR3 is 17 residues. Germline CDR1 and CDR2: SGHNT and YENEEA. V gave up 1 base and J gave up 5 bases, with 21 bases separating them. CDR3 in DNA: TGTGCCAGCAGCTTAGGTAGTTTTGGGGGGTCAACAGACGAGCAGTACTTC. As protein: CASSLGSFGGSTDEQYF.

CDR3: CASSELGGPNYGYTF. The DNA for the CDR3 is TGTGCCAGCAGTGAACTAGGGGGACCTAACTATGGCTACACCTTC. The chain links TRBV6-1 to TRBJ1-2, with a weak D call TRBD1 (6 bases). The CDR3 runs to 15 residues. Trimming stripped 2 bases from V and 0 bases from J, with 10 bases between. The germline CDR1 and CDR2 sequences are MNHNS and SASEGT.

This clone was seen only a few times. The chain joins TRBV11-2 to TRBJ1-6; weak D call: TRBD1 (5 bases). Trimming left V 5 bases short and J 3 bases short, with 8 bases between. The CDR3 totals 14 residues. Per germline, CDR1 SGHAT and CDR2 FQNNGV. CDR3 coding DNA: TGTGCCAGCAGCACGACAGTCTATAATTCACCCCTCCACTTT. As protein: CASSTTVYNSPLHF.

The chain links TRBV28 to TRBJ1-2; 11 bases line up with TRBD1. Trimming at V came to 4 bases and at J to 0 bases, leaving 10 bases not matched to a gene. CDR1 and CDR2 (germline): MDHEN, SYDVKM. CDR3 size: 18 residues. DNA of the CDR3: TGTGCCAGCAGTTCCCCTGGACAGGGGGCCCAATCTAACTATGGCTACACCTTC. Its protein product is CASSSPGQGAQSNYGYTF.

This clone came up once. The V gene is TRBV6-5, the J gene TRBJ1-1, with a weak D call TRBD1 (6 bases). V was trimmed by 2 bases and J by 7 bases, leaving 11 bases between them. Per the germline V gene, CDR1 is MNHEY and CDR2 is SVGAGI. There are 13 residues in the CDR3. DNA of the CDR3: TGTGCCAGCAGTTACAACAGGGCCTTTGAAGCTTTCTTT. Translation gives CASSYNRAFEAFF.

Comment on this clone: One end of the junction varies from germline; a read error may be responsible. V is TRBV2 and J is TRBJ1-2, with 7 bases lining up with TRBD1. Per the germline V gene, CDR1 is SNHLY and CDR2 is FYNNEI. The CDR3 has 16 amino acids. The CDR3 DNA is TGTGCCAGTACTCTCGAAAGGGGGCTGACTAAGTATGGCTACACCTTC. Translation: CASTLERGLTKYGYTF.

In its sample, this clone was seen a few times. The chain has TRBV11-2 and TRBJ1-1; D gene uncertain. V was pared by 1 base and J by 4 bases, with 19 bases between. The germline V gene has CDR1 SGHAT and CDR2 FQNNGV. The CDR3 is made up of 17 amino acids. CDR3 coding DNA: TGTGCCAGCAGCTTAGGGCACGGAATCAGCACGGGCACTGAAGCTTTCTTT. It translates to CASSLGHGISTGTEAFF. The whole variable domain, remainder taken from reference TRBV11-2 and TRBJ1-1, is EAGVAQSPRYKIIEKRQSVAFWCNPISGHATLYWYQQILGQGPKLLIQFQNNGVVDDSQLPKDRFSAERLKGVDSTLKIQPAKLEDSAVYLCASSLGHGISTGTEAFFGQGTRLTVV.

The DNA of the CDR3 is TGTGCCAGTAAAGAGACAGGGGGTCGAAACACCATATATTTT. Protein: CASKETGGRNTIYF. This chain connects TRBV19 to TRBJ1-3; 9 bases line up with TRBD1. The V gene's germline CDR1 is LNHDA and CDR2 SQIVND (reference sequence). The ends lost 7 bases at V and 5 bases at J; junction bases unmatched: 6. The CDR3 extends over 14 amino acids.

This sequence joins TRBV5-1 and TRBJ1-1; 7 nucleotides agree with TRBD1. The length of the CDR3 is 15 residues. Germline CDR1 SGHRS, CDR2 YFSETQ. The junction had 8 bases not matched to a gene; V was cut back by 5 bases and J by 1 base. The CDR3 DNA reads TGCGCCAGCAGACCTCGACAGGGCGGGAACACTGAAGCTTTCTTT. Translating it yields CASRPRQGGNTEAFF.

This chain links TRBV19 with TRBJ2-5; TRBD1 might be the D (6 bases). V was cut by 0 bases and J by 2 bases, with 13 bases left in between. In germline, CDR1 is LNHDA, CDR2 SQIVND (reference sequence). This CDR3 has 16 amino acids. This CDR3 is CASSIDRWGRQETQYF. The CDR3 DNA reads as TGTGCCAGTAGTATAGATCGCTGGGGGCGGCAAGAGACCCAGTACTTC.

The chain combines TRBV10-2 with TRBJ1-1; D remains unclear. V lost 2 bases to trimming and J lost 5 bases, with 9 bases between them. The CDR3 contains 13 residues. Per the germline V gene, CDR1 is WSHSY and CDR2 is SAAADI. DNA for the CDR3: TGCGCCAGCAGTGAGAACTCTTGGACTGAAGCTTTCTTT. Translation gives CASSENSWTEAFF.

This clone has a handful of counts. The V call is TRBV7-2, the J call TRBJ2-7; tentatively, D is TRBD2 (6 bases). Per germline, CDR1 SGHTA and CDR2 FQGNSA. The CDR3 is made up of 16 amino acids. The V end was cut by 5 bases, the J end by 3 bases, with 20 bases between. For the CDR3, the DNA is TGTGCCAGCAGCCGCACCTGGGGGGATCCTATCTACGAGCAGTACTTC. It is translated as CASSRTWGDPIYEQYF.

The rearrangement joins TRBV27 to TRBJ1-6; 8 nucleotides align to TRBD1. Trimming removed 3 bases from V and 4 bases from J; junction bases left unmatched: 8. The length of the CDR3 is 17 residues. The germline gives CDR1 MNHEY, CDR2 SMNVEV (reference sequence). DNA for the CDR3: TGTGCCAGCAGTTTTCTGACGACAGGGGCTTATAATTCACCCCTCCACTTT. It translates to CASSFLTTGAYNSPLHF.

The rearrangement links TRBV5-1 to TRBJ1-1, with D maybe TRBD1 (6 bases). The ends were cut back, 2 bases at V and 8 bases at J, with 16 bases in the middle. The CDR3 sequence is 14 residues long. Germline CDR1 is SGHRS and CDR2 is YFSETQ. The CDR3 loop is CASSLGYRTGEAFF. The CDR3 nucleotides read TGCGCCAGCAGCTTAGGGTATCGAACAGGGGAAGCTTTCTTT.

The CDR3 sequence: CASSDGGGTGELFF. CDR3 in DNA: TGTGCCAGCAGTGACGGGGGAGGCACCGGGGAGCTGTTTTTT. J is TRBJ2-2 and V is TRBV6-4; D might be TRBD2 (6 bases). This CDR3 region has 14 residues. From germline, CDR1 is MRHNA and CDR2 SNTAGT. Deletions cut 2 bases from V and 4 bases from J, with 8 bases between.

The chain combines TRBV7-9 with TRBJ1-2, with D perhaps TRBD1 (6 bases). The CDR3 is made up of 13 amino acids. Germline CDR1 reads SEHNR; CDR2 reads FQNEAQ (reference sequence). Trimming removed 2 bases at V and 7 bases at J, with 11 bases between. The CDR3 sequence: CASSLRGFRGYTF. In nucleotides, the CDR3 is TGTGCCAGCAGCTTAAGGGGGTTCCGTGGCTACACCTTC.

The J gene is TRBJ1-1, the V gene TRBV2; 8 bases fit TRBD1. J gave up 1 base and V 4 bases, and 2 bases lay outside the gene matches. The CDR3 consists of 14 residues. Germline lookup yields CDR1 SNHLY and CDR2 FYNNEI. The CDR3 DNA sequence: TGTGCCAGCAGTGCCGGACAGGGGAACACTGAAGCTTTCTTT. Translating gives CASSAGQGNTEAFF.

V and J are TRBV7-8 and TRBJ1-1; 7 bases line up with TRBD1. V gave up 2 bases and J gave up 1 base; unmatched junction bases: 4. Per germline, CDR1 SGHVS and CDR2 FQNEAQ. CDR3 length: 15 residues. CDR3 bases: TGTGCCAGCAGCTTAAGGGGGCGCACGAACACTGAAGCTTTCTTT. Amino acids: CASSLRGRTNTEAFF.

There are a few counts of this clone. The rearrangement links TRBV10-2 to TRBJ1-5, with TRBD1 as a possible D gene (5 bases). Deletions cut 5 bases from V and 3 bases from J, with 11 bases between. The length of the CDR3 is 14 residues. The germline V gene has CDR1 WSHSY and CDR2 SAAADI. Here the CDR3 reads CASSRGGDNQPQHF. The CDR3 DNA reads TGCGCCAGCAGTAGGGGAGGGGACAATCAGCCCCAGCATTTT.